This T cell receptor beta chain was captured by sequencing in a study of identical twins. This clonotype has a handful of counts. MiXCR, applied by TCRdb to the 5' RACE reads, yields one record per CDR3 protein. The sample yields 350,000 to 500,000 distinct CDR3 sequences, around a sixth seen once. CDR1 is DFQATT and CDR2 is SNEGSKA in the germline V gene (reference sequence). CDR3 length: 17 amino acids. V dropped 0 bases and J dropped 4; count of bases not matched to a gene: 11. Sequencing was performed on naive T cells sorted from blood. This chain joins TRBV20-1 and TRBJ2-1; 8 positions match TRBD1. The receptor comes from a man between 45 and 60 years old in good health. CDR3 amino acids: CSARDGAGGAWYNEQFF. The CDR3 DNA reads TGCAGTGCTAGAGATGGGGCAGGGGGCGCGTGGTACAATGAGCAGTTCTTC.